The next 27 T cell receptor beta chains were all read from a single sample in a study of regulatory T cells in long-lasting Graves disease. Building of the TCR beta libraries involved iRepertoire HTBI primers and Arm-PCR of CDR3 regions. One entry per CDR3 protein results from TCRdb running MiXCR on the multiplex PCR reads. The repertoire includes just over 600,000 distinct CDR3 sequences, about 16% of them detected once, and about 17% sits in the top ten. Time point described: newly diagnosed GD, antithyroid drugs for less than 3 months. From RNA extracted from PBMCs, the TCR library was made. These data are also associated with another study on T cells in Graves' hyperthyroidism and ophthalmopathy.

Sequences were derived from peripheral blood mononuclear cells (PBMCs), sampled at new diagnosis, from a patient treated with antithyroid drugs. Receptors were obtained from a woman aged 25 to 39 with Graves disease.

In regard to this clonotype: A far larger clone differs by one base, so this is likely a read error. The CDR3 loop reads CTSSPPSPGETQYF. The CDR3 DNA follows: TGTACCAGCAGCCCCCCTAGTCCTGGAGAGACCCAGTACTTC. The rearrangement joins TRBV27 to TRBJ2-5; D ambiguous. Per the germline V gene, CDR1 is MNHEY and CDR2 is SMNVEV (reference sequence). The CDR3 runs to 14 residues.

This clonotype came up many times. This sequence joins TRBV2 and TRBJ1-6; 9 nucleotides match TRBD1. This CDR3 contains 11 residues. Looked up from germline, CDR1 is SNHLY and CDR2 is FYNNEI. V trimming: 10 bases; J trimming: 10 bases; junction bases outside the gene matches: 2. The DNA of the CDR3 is TGTGCCACCACAGGGGGCTCACCCCTCCACTTT. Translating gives CATTGGSPLHF.

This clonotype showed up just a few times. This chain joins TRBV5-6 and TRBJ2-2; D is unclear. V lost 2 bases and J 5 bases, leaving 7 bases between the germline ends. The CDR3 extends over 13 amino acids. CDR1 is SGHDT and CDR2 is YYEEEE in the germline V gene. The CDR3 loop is CASSLSVTGELFF. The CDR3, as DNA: TGTGCCAGCAGCTTATCAGTAACCGGGGAGCTGTTTTTT.

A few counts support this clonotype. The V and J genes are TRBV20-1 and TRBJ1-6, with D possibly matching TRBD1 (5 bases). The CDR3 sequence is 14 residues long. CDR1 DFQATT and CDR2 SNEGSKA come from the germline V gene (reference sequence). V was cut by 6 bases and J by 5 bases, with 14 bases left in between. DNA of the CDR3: TGCAGTGCCCCCCGGGGGGTAAATAATTCACCCCTCCACTTT. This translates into CSAPRGVNNSPLHF.

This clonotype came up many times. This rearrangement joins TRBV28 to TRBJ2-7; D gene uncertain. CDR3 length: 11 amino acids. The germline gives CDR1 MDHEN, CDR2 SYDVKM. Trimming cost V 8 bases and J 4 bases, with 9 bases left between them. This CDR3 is CASGKLYEQYF. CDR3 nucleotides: TGTGCCAGCGGCAAACTATACGAGCAGTACTTC.

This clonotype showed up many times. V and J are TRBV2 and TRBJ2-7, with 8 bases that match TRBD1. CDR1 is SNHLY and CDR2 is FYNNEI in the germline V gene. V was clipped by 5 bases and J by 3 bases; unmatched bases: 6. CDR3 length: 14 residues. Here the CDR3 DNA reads TGTGCCAGCAGTTTCCCGGGACAGGACTACGAGCAGTACTTC. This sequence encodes CASSFPGQDYEQYF.

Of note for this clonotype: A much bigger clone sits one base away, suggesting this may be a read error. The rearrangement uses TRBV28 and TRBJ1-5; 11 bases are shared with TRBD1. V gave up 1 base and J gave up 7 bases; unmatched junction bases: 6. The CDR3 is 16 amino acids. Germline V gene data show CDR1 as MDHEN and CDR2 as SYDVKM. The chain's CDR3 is CASSLFVDRGHQPQHF. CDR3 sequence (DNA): TGTGCCAGCAGTTTATTCGTGGACAGGGGGCACCAGCCCCAGCATTTT.

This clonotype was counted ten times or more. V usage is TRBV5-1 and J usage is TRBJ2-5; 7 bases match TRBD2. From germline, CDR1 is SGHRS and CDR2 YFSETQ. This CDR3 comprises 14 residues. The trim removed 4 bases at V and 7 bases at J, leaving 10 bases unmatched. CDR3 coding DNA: TGCGCCAGCAGCCGGATAGCGGGCCCGGGGACCCAGTACTTC. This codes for CASSRIAGPGTQYF.

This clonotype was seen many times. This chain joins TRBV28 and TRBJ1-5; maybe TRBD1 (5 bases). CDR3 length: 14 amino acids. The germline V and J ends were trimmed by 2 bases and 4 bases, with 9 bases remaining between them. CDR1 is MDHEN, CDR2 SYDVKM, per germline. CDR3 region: CASSLARENQPQHF. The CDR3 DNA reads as TGTGCCAGCAGTTTAGCCAGGGAGAATCAGCCCCAGCATTTT.

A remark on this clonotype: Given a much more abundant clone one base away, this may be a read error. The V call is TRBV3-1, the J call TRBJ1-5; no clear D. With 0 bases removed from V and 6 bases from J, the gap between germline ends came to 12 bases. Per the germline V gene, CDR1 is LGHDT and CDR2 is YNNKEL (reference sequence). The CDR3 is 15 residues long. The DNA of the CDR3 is TGTGCCAGCAGCCAAGACTGTGGGCCGGCTCAGCCCCAGCATTTT. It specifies CASSQDCGPAQPQHF.

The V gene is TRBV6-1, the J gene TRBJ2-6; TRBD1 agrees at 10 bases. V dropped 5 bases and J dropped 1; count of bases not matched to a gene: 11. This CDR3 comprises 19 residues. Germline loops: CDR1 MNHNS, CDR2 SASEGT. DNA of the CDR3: TGTGCCAGCAGTAAGGGGCCCCGGACAGGGGGTTCTGGGGCCAACGTCCTGACTTTC. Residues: CASSKGPRTGGSGANVLTF.

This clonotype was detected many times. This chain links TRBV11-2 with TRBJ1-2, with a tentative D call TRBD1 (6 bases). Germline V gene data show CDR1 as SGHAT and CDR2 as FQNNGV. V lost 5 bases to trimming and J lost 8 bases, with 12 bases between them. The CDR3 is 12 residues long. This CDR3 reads CASSQPQGGYTF. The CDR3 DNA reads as TGTGCCAGCAGCCAGCCCCAGGGGGGCTACACCTTC.

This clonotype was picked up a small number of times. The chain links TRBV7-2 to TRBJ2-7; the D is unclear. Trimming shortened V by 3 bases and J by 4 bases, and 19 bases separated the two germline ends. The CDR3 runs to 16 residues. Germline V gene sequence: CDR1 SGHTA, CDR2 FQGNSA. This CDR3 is CASSLTYEKYPYEQYF. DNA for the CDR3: TGTGCCAGCAGCTTGACATACGAGAAATATCCTTACGAGCAGTACTTC.

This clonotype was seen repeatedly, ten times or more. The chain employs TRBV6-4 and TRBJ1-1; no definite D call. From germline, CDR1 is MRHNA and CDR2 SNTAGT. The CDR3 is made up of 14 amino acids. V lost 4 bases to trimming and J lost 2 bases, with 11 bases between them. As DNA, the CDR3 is TGTGCCAGCAGTGTCCAGCCAGACAACACTGAAGCTTTCTTT. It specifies CASSVQPDNTEAFF.

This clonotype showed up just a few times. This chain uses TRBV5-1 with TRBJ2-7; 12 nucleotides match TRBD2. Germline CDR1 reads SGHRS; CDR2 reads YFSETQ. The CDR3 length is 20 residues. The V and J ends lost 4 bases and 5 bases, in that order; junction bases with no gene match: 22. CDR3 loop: CASSIDSTSGSLGGADEQYF. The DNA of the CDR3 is TGCGCCAGCAGCATCGACTCGACTAGCGGGAGTCTGGGGGGGGCGGACGAGCAGTACTTC.

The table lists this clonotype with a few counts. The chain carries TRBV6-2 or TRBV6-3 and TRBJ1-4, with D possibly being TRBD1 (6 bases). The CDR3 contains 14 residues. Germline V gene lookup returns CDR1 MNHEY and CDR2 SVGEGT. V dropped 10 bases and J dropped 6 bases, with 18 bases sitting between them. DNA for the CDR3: TGTGCCACTTCGTACCGGGACACGGATGAAAAACTGTTTTTT. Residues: CATSYRDTDEKLFF.

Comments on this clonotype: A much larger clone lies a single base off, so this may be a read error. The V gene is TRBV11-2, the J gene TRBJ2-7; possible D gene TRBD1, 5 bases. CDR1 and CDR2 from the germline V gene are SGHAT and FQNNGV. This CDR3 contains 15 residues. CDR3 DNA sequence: TGTGCCAACAGCCTACAAGGGGATAACTCCTACGAGCAGTACTTC. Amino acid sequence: CANSLQGDNSYEQYF.

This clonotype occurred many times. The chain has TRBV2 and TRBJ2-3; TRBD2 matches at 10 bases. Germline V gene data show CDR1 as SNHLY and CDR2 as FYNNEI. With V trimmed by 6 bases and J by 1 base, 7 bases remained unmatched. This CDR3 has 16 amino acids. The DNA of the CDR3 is TGTGCCAGCAGCGCCCGCGGGACTAGCGGCACAGATACGCAGTATTTT. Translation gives CASSARGTSGTDTQYF.

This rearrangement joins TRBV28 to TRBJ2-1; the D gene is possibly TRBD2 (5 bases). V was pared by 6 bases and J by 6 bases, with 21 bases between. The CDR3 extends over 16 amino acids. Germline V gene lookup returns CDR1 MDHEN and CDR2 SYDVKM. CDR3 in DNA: TGTGCCAGCAGGCCTAGAGGCCCGGGGAGTCGCAATGAGCAGTTCTTC. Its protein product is CASRPRGPGSRNEQFF.

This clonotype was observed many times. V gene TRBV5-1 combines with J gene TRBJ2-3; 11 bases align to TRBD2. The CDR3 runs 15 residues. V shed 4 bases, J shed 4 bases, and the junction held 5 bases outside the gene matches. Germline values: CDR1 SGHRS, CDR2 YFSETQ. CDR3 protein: CASSRLAGGADTQYF. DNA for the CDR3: TGCGCCAGCAGCCGCCTAGCGGGAGGAGCAGATACGCAGTATTTT.

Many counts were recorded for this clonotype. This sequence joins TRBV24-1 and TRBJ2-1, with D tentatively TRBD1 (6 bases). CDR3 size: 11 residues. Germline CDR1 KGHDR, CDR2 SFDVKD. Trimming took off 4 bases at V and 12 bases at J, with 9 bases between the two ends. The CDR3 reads CATSEGAGQFF. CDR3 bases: TGTGCCACCAGTGAGGGGGCGGGGCAGTTCTTC.

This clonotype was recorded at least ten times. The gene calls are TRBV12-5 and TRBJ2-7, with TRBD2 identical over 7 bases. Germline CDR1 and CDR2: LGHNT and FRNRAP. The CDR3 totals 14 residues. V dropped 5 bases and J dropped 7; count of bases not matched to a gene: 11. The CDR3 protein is CASGRTGLSKEQYF. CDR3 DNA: TGTGCTAGTGGTCGTACGGGACTATCTAAGGAGCAGTACTTC.

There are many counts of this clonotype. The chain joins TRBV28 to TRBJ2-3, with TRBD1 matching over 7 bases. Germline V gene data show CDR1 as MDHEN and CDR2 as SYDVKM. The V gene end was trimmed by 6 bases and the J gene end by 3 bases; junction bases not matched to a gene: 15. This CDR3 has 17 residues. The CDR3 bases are TGTGCCAGCAGCAAAACTCATTTGGGACAGTGGACAGATACGCAGTATTTT. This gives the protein CASSKTHLGQWTDTQYF.

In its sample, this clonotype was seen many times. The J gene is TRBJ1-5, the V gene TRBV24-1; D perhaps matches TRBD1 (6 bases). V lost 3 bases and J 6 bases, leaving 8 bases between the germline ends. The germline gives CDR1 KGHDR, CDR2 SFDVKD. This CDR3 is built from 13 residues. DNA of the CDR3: TGTGCCACCAGTGATACAGGGCTTCAGCCCCAGCATTTT. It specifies CATSDTGLQPQHF.

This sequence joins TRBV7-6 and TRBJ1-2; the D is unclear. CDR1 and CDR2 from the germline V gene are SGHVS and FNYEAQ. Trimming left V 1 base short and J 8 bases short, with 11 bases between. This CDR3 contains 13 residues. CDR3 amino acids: CASSLEAGRGYTF. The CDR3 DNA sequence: TGTGCCAGCAGCTTAGAAGCGGGTCGCGGCTACACCTTC.

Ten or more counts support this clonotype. The CDR3 DNA follows: TGTGCCAGCAGCTTGCGCCCGAGTCTGGTTAAACTGTTTTTT. Amino acids: CASSLRPSLVKLFF. The J gene is TRBJ1-4, the V gene TRBV13, with D uncertain. CDR1 and CDR2 (germline): PRHDT, FYEKMQ (reference sequence). The CDR3 has 14 amino acids. V lost 3 bases to trimming and J lost 11 bases, with 16 bases between them.

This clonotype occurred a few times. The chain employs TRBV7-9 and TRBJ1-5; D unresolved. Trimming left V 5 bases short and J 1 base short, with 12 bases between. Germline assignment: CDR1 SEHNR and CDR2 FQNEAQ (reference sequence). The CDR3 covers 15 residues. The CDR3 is CASSHLSGSNQPQHF. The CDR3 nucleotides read TGTGCCAGCAGCCACTTATCGGGGAGCAATCAGCCCCAGCATTTT.